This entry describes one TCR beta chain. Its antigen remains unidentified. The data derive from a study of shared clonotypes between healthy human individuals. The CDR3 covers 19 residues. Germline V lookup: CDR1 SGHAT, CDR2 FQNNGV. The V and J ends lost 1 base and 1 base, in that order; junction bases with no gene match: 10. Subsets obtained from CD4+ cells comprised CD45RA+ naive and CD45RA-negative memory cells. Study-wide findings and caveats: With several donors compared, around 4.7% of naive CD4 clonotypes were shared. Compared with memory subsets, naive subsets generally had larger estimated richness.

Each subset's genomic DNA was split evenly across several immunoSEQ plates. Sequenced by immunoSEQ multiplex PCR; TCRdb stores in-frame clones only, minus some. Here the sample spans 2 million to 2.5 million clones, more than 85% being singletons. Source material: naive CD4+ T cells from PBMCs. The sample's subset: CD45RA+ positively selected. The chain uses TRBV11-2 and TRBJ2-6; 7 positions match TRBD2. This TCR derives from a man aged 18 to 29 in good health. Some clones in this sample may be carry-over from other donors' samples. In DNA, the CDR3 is TGTGCCAGCAGCTTAGTACCGCGGGGGAGAAGATCTGGGGCCAACGTCCTGACTTTC. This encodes CASSLVPRGRRSGANVLTF.